This T cell receptor (beta chain) was sequenced during a study of cytomegalovirus exposure and HLA in healthy donors. Overall study results and limits: Segments of the TCR beta V type were, in most cases, productive about 90% or about 30% of the time in an earlier analysis. No immune exposure information besides CMV serostatus was available.

The PCR used 60 Vbeta and 13 Jbeta primers. The method was immunoSEQ multiplex PCR; TCRdb's version includes in-frame clones alone and lacks a portion of them. Among some 95,000 clones listed, 60% to 75% were seen once. As to this clone: The antigen is unknown.

The CDR3 is made up of 15 amino acids. The trim removed 0 bases at V and 4 bases at J, leaving 3 bases unmatched. Looked up from germline, CDR1 is MGHRA and CDR2 is YSYEKL. The sequencing sample was made of PBMCs. The chain has TRBV4-1 and TRBJ2-1, with 7 bases fitting TRBD2. The TCR originated in a female donor in good health and CMV-seronegative. The CDR3 DNA reads as TGCGCCAGCAGCCAAGATCGCGGGAGTTACAATGAGCAGTTCTTC. It is translated as CASSQDRGSYNEQFF.